This T cell receptor beta chain was recovered during a study of OX40 agonist ivuxolimab in advanced cancers. Some clones are missing from TCRdb's copy, which holds only in-frame ones; the method was immunoSEQ multiplex PCR. The table records 84,000 or so clones, more than 75% of them present only once. The CDR3 covers 14 residues. Losses at the gene ends were 4 bases for V and 11 bases for J; bases not matched to a gene: 13. Germline V CDR1 and CDR2: MDHEN, SYDVKM. Here the sequenced sample was CD4+ or CD8+ T cells sorted from blood, taken in a trial of the OX40 agonist ivuxolimab. This sequence joins TRBV28 and TRBJ1-1; 7 bases line up with TRBD1. The clonotype originates from an adult with an advanced solid tumor such as melanoma, head and neck, liver or kidney cancer. Here the CDR3 reads CASSSGQAGSGAFF. CDR3 nucleotides: TGTGCCAGCAGTTCCGGACAGGCGGGGTCAGGGGCTTTCTTT. Supplemented by reference TRBV28 and TRBJ1-1, the full variable domain reads DVKVTQSSRYLVKRTGEKVFLECVQDMDHENMFWYRQDPGLGLRLIYFSYDVKMKEKGDIPEGYSVSREKKERFSLILESASTNQTSMYLCASSSGQAGSGAFFGQGTRLTVV.